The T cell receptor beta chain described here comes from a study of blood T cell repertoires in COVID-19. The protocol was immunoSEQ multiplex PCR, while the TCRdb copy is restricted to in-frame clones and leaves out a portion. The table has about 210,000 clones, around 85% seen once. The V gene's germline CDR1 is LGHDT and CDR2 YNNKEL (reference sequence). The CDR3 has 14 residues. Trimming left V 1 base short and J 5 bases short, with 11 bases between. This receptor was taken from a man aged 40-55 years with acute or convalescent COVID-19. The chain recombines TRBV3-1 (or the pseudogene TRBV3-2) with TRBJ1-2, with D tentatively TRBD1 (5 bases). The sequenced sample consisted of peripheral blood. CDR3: CASSQVGGRYGYTF. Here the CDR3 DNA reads TGTGCCAGCAGCCAAGTGGGGGGAAGGTATGGCTACACCTTC.